This entry features one T cell receptor beta chain sequence. The data are from a study of blood T cell repertoires in COVID-19. The overall study: Italy, Spain and the United States were the sources of the convalescent and acute COVID-19 samples. In each case, the material was cDNA or gDNA derived from T cells, B-cell-depleted T cells, or PBMCs.

Clones were read by immunoSEQ multiplex PCR, and TCRdb kept only the in-frame ones, dropping some. Among about 29,000 clones listed, approximately 82% were seen once. The junction had 13 bases not matched to a gene; V was cut back by 5 bases and J by 7 bases. CDR1 is SGHRS, CDR2 YFSETQ, per germline. This CDR3 contains 15 residues. V gene TRBV5-1 combines with J gene TRBJ1-2; 8 nucleotides agree with TRBD1. The sequence came from a man of 80 years or more with active or convalescent COVID-19. The sample consisted of peripheral blood. CDR3 sequence (DNA): TGCGCCAGCAGAGACCCAGGGGGCGCCGAAGGTGGCTACACCTTC. The encoded protein is CASRDPGGAEGGYTF.